Presented here are 9 T cell receptor beta chains from one specimen sequenced in a study of blood T cell repertoires in COVID-19. Assay used: immunoSEQ multiplex PCR; TCRdb lists only in-frame clones, some missing. The sample lists 45,000 or so clones; 89% were seen once. The sequencing sample was made of peripheral blood. These receptors were taken from a man in his 70s with active COVID-19.

The chain uses TRBV9 and TRBJ1-3; no reliable D call. The CDR3 is 15 residues long. With 4 bases removed from V and 0 bases from J, the gap between germline ends came to 11 bases. Per germline, CDR1 SGDLS and CDR2 YYNGEE. The CDR3 DNA is TGTGCCAGCAGCCTCCCTGGAGTCTCTGGAAACACCATATATTTT. This codes for CASSLPGVSGNTIYF.

This clone was seen only once. The rearrangement links TRBV7-2 to TRBJ2-3; 7 nucleotides match TRBD1. With 5 bases clipped from V and 2 bases from J, the junction kept 4 bases outside the gene matches. Germline V gives CDR1 SGHTA, CDR2 FQGNSA. The CDR3 extends over 14 amino acids. The CDR3 nucleotides read TGTGCCAGCAGCCCCGACAGGGCCACAGATACGCAGTATTTT. As protein: CASSPDRATDTQYF.

The V gene is TRBV4-3, the J gene TRBJ1-1; D uncertain. The CDR3 is made up of 14 amino acids. Germline CDR1 is LGHNA and CDR2 is YSLEER. Trimming shortened V by 0 bases and J by 3 bases, and 8 bases separated the two germline ends. The CDR3 bases are TGCGCCAGCAGCCAAGATCCACGGGACACTGAAGCTTTCTTT. Its translation is CASSQDPRDTEAFF.

This clone appeared once. This chain links TRBV20-1 with TRBJ1-2, with TRBD1 as a possible D gene (6 bases). Germline V gene data show CDR1 as DFQATT and CDR2 as SNEGSKA (reference sequence). V lost 3 bases and J lost 4, with 15 bases in between. There are 14 residues in the CDR3. The CDR3 nucleotides are TGCAGTGCTAGTGTGAGGAGGACAGCCTATGGCTACACCTTC. Translating it yields CSASVRRTAYGYTF.

The chain couples TRBV5-1 to TRBJ1-3; D may be TRBD1 (6 bases). The CDR3 loop spans 14 amino acids. Trimming shortened V by 4 bases and J by 0 bases, and 8 bases separated the two germline ends. CDR1 is SGHRS and CDR2 is YFSETQ in the germline V gene. The CDR3 DNA reads TGCGCCAGCAGCACGGACAGCTCTGGAAACACCATATATTTT. Translation gives CASSTDSSGNTIYF.

The chain employs TRBV24-1 and TRBJ2-2; the D gene is possibly TRBD1 (5 bases). The V end lost 3 bases, the J end lost 2 bases, and 9 bases lay between the germline ends. Germline CDR1 KGHDR, CDR2 SFDVKD. The CDR3 is made up of 15 amino acids. CDR3 nucleotides: TGTGCCACCAGTGATCGGACAACCAACACCGGGGAGCTGTTTTTT. Its protein is CATSDRTTNTGELFF.

The V and J genes are TRBV4-3 and TRBJ1-2; 9 bases match TRBD1. V lost 0 bases, J lost 8 bases, and 7 bases stayed unmatched. Germline loops: CDR1 LGHNA, CDR2 YSLEER. There are 15 residues in the CDR3. DNA for the CDR3: TGCGCCAGCAGCCAAGAGGGACAGGGCCTTCAGGGCTACACCTTC. This sequence encodes CASSQEGQGLQGYTF.

This clone was seen once. The J gene is TRBJ1-1, the V gene TRBV5-4, with no clear D. This CDR3 has 14 amino acids. The germline V and J ends were trimmed by 0 bases and 1 base, with 7 bases remaining between them. Germline lookup yields CDR1 SGHNT and CDR2 YYREEE (reference sequence). Written as DNA, the CDR3 is TGTGCCAGCAGCTTGGGGGCAGCGAACACTGAAGCTTTCTTT. Its protein product is CASSLGAANTEAFF.

The genes are TRBV6-6 and TRBJ2-5; 7 bases fit TRBD2. The germline V gene encodes CDR1 MNHNY and CDR2 SVGAGI (reference sequence). The CDR3 extends over 14 amino acids. J was trimmed by 4 bases and V by 8 bases; bases with no gene match: 10. The CDR3 DNA reads as TGTGCCAGCGAAACGACGGGGGGTAGAGAGACCCAGTACTTC. Protein: CASETTGGRETQYF.